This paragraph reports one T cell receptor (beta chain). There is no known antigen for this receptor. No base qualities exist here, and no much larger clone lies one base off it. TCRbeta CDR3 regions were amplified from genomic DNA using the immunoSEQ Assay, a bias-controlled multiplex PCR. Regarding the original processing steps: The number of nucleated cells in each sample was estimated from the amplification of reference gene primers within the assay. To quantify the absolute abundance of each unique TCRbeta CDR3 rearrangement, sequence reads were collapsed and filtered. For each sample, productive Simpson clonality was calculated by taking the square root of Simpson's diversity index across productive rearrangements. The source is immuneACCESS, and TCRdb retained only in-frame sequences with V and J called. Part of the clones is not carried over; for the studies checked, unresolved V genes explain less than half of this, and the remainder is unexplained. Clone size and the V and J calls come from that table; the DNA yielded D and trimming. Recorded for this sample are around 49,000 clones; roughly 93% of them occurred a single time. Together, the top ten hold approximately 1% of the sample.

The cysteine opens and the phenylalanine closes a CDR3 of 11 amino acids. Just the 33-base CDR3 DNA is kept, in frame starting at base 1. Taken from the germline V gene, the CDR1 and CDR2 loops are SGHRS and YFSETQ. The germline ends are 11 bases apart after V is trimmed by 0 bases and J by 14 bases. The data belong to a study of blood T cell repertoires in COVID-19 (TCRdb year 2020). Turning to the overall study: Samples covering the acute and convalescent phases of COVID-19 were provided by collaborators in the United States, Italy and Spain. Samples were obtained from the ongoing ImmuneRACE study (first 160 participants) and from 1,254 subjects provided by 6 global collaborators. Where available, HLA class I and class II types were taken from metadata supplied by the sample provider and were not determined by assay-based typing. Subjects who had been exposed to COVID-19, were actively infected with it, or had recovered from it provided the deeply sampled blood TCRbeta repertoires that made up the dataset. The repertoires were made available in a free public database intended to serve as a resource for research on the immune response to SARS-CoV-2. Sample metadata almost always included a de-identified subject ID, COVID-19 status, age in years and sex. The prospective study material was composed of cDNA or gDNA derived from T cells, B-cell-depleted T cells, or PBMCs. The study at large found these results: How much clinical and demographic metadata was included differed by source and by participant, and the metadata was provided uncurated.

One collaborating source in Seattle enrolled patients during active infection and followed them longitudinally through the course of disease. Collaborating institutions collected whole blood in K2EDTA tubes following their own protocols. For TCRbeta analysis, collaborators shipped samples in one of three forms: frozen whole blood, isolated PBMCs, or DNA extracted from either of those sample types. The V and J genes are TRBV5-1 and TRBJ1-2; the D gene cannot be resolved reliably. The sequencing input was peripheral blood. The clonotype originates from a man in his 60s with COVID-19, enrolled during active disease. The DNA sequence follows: TGCGCCAGCAGCTTGGATGTACAGCTTACCTTC. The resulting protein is CASSLDVQLTF.